The clone carrying this TCR beta chain came up once. Its antigen remains unidentified. This entry belongs to a study of cytomegalovirus exposure and HLA in healthy donors. Vbeta (60) and Jbeta (13) primers were used in the PCR. Libraries were prepared by immunoSEQ multiplex PCR; TCRdb keeps only in-frame clonotypes and omits some of them. The table shows around 150,000 clones, with over 60% occurring only once. The CDR3 is 14 residues long. The germline CDR1 and CDR2 sequences are SGHTA and FQGTGA. V was pared by 3 bases and J by 1 base, with 8 bases between. Study findings and constraints: A cluster of highly shared sequence variants was likely a sequencing artifact.

This receptor was obtained from a man under 40 in good health and CMV-seronegative. The V gene is TRBV7-3, the J gene TRBJ2-3; tentative D call: TRBD1 (6 bases). The sample was PBMCs. In nucleotides, the CDR3 is TGTGCCAGCAGCTTGGGGGCCGGCACAGATACGCAGTATTTT. It codes for CASSLGAGTDTQYF.